Each of the 12 T cell receptor beta chains below was sequenced from the same sample in a study of shared clonotypes between healthy human individuals. Using immunoSEQ multiplex PCR, the repertoire was profiled, and TCRdb retains in-frame clones only, with some absent. The sample includes roughly 2.5 million clones, about 92% seen only once; the top ten take 0.11% to 0.15%. Sequencing used naive CD4+ T cells sorted from blood. The subset here: CD45RA+ positively selected. These receptors all come from a young man in good health.

A single count supports this clone. The J gene is TRBJ2-1, the V gene TRBV29-1; 7 bases match TRBD2. Germline V gene sequence: CDR1 SQVTM, CDR2 ANQGSEA. This CDR3 region has 15 residues. The V segment lost 3 bases and the J segment 0 bases; nucleotides outside the gene matches: 5. The CDR3 DNA reads as TGCAGCGTTGACGAGGGAGGGCTCTCCTACAATGAGCAGTTCTTC. Translating it yields CSVDEGGLSYNEQFF.

The chain has TRBV19 and TRBJ2-5, with 7 bases lining up with TRBD1. The CDR3 covers 15 residues. V gave up 6 bases and J gave up 5 bases; unmatched junction bases: 12. Germline lookup yields CDR1 LNHDA and CDR2 SQIVND (reference sequence). DNA for the CDR3: TGTGCCAGTAGCTTAAGACAGGGTCTTGGGGAGACCCAGTACTTC. This translates into CASSLRQGLGETQYF.

The gene calls are TRBV6-1 and TRBJ1-6; TRBD1 matches 7 bases. Germline V gives CDR1 MNHNS, CDR2 SASEGT. The CDR3 extends over 15 amino acids. With V trimmed by 9 bases and J by 7 bases, 12 bases remained unmatched. The DNA for the CDR3 is TGTGCCAGTACGACGTCCGGGACAGCCAATTCACCCCTCCACTTT. It codes for CASTTSGTANSPLHF.

The chain is built from TRBV18 and TRBJ2-4; 10 bases are shared with TRBD2. V shed 0 bases, J shed 5 bases, and the junction held 4 bases outside the gene matches. From germline, CDR1 is KGHSH and CDR2 LQKENI. The CDR3 loop spans 16 amino acids. This CDR3 is CASSPPIAGGENIQYF. The DNA for the CDR3 is TGTGCCAGCTCACCACCGATAGCGGGGGGTGAAAACATTCAGTACTTC.

The chain is built from TRBV6-6 and TRBJ1-5, with D tentatively TRBD1 (6 bases). The CDR3 is 14 amino acids. V was clipped by 2 bases and J by 7 bases, with 12 bases between them. CDR1 and CDR2 (germline): MNHNY, SVGAGI (reference sequence). The CDR3 bases are TGTGCCAGCAGTTACGGGGGGGGCGAACAGCCCCAGCATTTT. This sequence encodes CASSYGGGEQPQHF.

The chain has TRBV7-9 and TRBJ2-7; 15 bases fit TRBD2. After removal of 5 bases from V and 2 bases from J, the junction contained 10 bases not matched to a gene. The CDR3 consists of 18 residues. The germline CDR1 and CDR2 sequences are SEHNR and FQNEAQ (reference sequence). The CDR3 coding sequence is TGTGCCAGCAGCGGGACCGGGACTAGCGGGAGGTTACCCTACGAGCAGTACTTC. The encoded protein is CASSGTGTSGRLPYEQYF.

The V gene is TRBV5-1, the J gene TRBJ2-5; TRBD2 matches at 13 bases. V was pared by 4 bases and J by 5 bases, with 17 bases of the junction left unmatched. This CDR3 has 19 amino acids. In germline, CDR1 is SGHRS, CDR2 YFSETQ. CDR3 sequence reads: CASSLSKLTSGGARETQYF. The DNA of the CDR3 is TGCGCCAGCAGCCTGTCGAAGTTAACTAGCGGGGGGGCCCGGGAGACCCAGTACTTC. The full variable domain, completed using reference TRBV5-1 and TRBJ2-5, is KAGVTQTPRYLIKTRGQQVTLSCSPISGHRSVSWYQQTPGQGLQFLFEYFSETQRNKGNFPGRFSGRQFSNSRSEMNVSTLELGDSALYLCASSLSKLTSGGARETQYFGPGTRLLVL.

This clone was counted once. V is TRBV27 and J is TRBJ2-1, with D perhaps assigned TRBD1 or TRBD2 (5 bases each). Trimming removed 6 bases at V and 6 bases at J, with 18 bases between. Germline V gene data show CDR1 as MNHEY and CDR2 as SMNVEV (reference sequence). The CDR3 extends over 15 amino acids. CDR3 region: CASRGRLGVSNEQFF. CDR3 in DNA: TGTGCCAGCAGGGGCCGTTTGGGGGTTAGCAATGAGCAGTTCTTC.

This chain uses TRBV6-4 with TRBJ2-1, with TRBD1 matching 7 bases. Trimming removed 6 bases from V and 8 bases from J; junction bases left unmatched: 7. Germline lookup yields CDR1 MRHNA and CDR2 SNTAGT. The CDR3 is 13 amino acids. In nucleotides, the CDR3 is TGTGCCAGCAGCATTGTGACAGGGCATGAGCAGTTCTTC. Protein product: CASSIVTGHEQFF.

The chain links TRBV19 to TRBJ2-4, with D perhaps assigned TRBD1 or TRBD2 (6 bases each). Germline V gives CDR1 LNHDA, CDR2 SQIVND (reference sequence). Trimming shortened V by 3 bases and J by 5 bases, and 14 bases separated the two germline ends. CDR3 length: 15 amino acids. The CDR3 sequence is CASSMGGLGENIQYF. CDR3 coding DNA: TGTGCCAGTAGTATGGGGGGCTTAGGTGAAAACATTCAGTACTTC.

This clone was counted a few times. V gene TRBV19 combines with J gene TRBJ1-1; 7 nucleotides align to TRBD1. Germline V gene data show CDR1 as LNHDA and CDR2 as SQIVND (reference sequence). V shed 4 bases, J shed 5 bases, and the junction held 10 bases outside the gene matches. The CDR3 is 15 amino acids. CDR3 bases: TGTGCCAGTAGTAGACGACAGGGAGGCGGGACTGAAGCTTTCTTT. It encodes CASSRRQGGGTEAFF.

V is TRBV7-2 and J is TRBJ2-7, with 8 bases aligning to TRBD2. Germline CDR1 is SGHTA and CDR2 is FQGNSA. CDR3 size: 15 residues. After removal of 1 base from V and 4 bases from J, the junction contained 6 bases not matched to a gene. CDR3 region: CASSLDRTSTYEQYF. The CDR3, as DNA: TGTGCCAGCAGCTTAGATAGGACTAGCACATACGAGCAGTACTTC.